Sequencing of this T cell receptor beta chain was carried out in a study of CD8 T cells in ankylosing spondylitis. TCRdb passed the 5' RACE reads through MiXCR, listing each CDR3 protein once. The data contain more than 250,000 distinct CDR3 sequences, around 7.6% of them seen just once; the ten biggest clones take up 13% to 15%. Study-level results: A TCR beta motif made of fewer than ten highly homologous variants seemed typical of ankylosing spondylitis blood.

This clonotype was found a few times. Its antigen is unidentified. Source material: blood, either unsorted or a sorted T cell fraction (not recorded which). The sequence derives from a male donor with ankylosing spondylitis.

CDR3 DNA: TGCAGCGCGCGGACAGAGACCGGGGAGCTGTTTTTT. Amino acids: CSARTETGELFF. The chain links TRBV29-1 to TRBJ2-2; TRBD1 might be the D (6 bases). The germline V and J ends were trimmed by 7 bases and 5 bases, with 11 bases remaining between them. The CDR3 is 12 residues long. Germline V gene data show CDR1 as SQVTM and CDR2 as ANQGSEA.